These 31 T cell receptor beta chains came from one sample sequenced in a study of T-cell reconstitution after alpha-beta-depleted transplantation in children. It was with unique molecular identifiers that the TCRbeta library was prepared. TCRdb called the PCR reads again in MiXCR, with one record for every CDR3 protein. The data show 400,000 to 550,000 distinct CDR3 sequences, over 9.5% seen once. The sample was PBMCs, taken before TCRalphabeta/CD19-depleted stem cell transplant. These receptors came from a child under 10 years old with inherited bone marrow failure, due to receive a stem cell transplant.

This clonotype was picked up many times. The chain recombines TRBV27 with TRBJ2-7, with TRBD2 identical over 10 bases. CDR3 length equals 14 residues. Germline assignment: CDR1 MNHEY and CDR2 SMNVEV (reference sequence). The junction had 4 bases not matched to a gene; V was cut back by 6 bases and J by 2 bases. The CDR3 DNA reads as TGTGCCAGCAGGCTAGCGGGAGTCCCCTACGAGCAGTACTTC. Translating it yields CASRLAGVPYEQYF.

Ten or more counts support this clonotype. The chain employs TRBV6-2 or TRBV6-3 and TRBJ1-5, with D perhaps TRBD1 (5 bases). Trimming removed 5 bases at V and 1 base at J, with 6 bases between. The CDR3 is 13 residues long. CDR1 is MNHEY, CDR2 SVGEGT, per germline. The chain's CDR3 is CASSDRSNQPQHF. The CDR3 DNA sequence: TGTGCCAGCAGTGACAGAAGCAATCAGCCCCAGCATTTT.

This clonotype has ten or more counts. The V call is TRBV5-1, the J call TRBJ1-2; 9 bases are a match to TRBD1. The CDR3 sequence is 15 residues long. Germline V lookup: CDR1 SGHRS, CDR2 YFSETQ. The J segment lost 6 bases and the V segment lost 1 base, leaving 7 bases of the junction unmatched. The CDR3 DNA sequence: TGCGCCAGCAGCTTGACAGGGGGCGTATTGGATGGCTACACCTTC. Its translation: CASSLTGGVLDGYTF.

This clonotype was recorded at least ten times. The chain couples TRBV20-1 to TRBJ2-5; maybe TRBD2 (5 bases). The germline V gene has CDR1 DFQATT and CDR2 SNEGSKA (reference sequence). The CDR3 length is 13 residues. V was pared by 6 bases and J by 5 bases, with 16 bases between. Here the CDR3 DNA reads TGCAGTGCCCCCCTACCGGGATGGGAGACCCAGTACTTC. It codes for CSAPLPGWETQYF.

This clonotype was seen repeatedly, ten times or more. The chain carries TRBV3-1 and TRBJ1-2; D gene uncertain. The ends were cut back, 7 bases at V and 6 bases at J, with 6 bases in the middle. This CDR3 contains 10 residues. CDR1 is LGHDT and CDR2 is YNNKEL in the germline V gene (reference sequence). The CDR3 DNA reads TGTGCCAGCACCTCACATGGCTACACCTTC. Encoded protein: CASTSHGYTF. The full variable domain, its missing parts supplied by reference TRBV3-1 and TRBJ1-2, is DTAVSQTPKYLVTQMGNDKSIKCEQNLGHDTMYWYKQDSKKFLKIMFSYNNKELIINETVPNRFSPKSPDKAHLNLHINSLELGDSAVYFCASTSHGYTFGSGTRLTVV.

This clonotype was counted between two and nine times. The chain uses TRBV7-8 and TRBJ2-7; D remains unclear. Trimming took 5 bases from V and 0 from J, leaving 14 bases between them. Germline CDR1 reads SGHVS; CDR2 reads FQNEAQ. CDR3 length: 15 amino acids. CDR3 in amino acids: CASSLGWAGSYEQYF. DNA of the CDR3: TGTGCCAGCAGCCTTGGCTGGGCAGGCTCCTACGAGCAGTACTTC.

This clonotype occurred many times. The gene calls are TRBV4-3 and TRBJ2-7; 8 bases agree with TRBD2. The V and J ends lost 1 base and 2 bases, in that order; junction bases with no gene match: 7. Germline-derived CDR1 and CDR2 are LGHNA and YSLEER. The CDR3 runs 16 residues. The CDR3 sequence is CASSQVVAGSAYEQYF. CDR3 sequence (DNA): TGCGCCAGCAGCCAAGTTGTAGCGGGAAGCGCCTACGAGCAGTACTTC.

This clonotype came up many times. The V gene is TRBV10-3, the J gene TRBJ2-1; D could derive from TRBD1 or TRBD2 (5 bases each). The CDR3 length is 15 residues. V was cut by 3 bases and J by 7 bases, with 16 bases left in between. Per the germline V gene, CDR1 is ENHRY and CDR2 is SYGVKD. The CDR3, as DNA: TGTGCCATCAGTGATCCCGACTCGGGACCGAATGAGCAGTTCTTC. Its translation: CAISDPDSGPNEQFF.

This clonotype came up many times. The V and J genes are TRBV5-4 and TRBJ2-3; 8 bases fit TRBD2. J gave up 5 bases and V 0 bases, and 8 bases lay outside the gene matches. This CDR3 region has 16 residues. The V gene's germline CDR1 is SGHNT and CDR2 YYREEE (reference sequence). DNA for the CDR3: TGTGCCAGCAGCTTGGACACCAGCGGGAGCTTAGATACGCAGTATTTT. As protein: CASSLDTSGSLDTQYF.

This clonotype was counted many times. The J gene is TRBJ2-3, the V gene TRBV2; D is unresolved. The CDR3 runs 13 residues. The V end was cut by 3 bases, the J end by 5 bases, with 9 bases between. CDR1 SNHLY and CDR2 FYNNEI come from the germline V gene. DNA for the CDR3: TGTGCCAGCAGTGACCTTCTTGGAGATACGCAGTATTTT. This translates into CASSDLLGDTQYF.

This clonotype was seen many times. This sequence joins TRBV7-9 and TRBJ2-7; D is possibly TRBD1 (8 bases). Germline lookup yields CDR1 SEHNR and CDR2 FQNEAQ (reference sequence). V dropped 1 base and J dropped 2 bases, with 15 bases sitting between them. The CDR3 contains 16 residues. DNA for the CDR3: TGTGCCAGCAGCTTAGGCCGGACAGGGAGGGCCTACGAGCAGTACTTC. As protein: CASSLGRTGRAYEQYF.

This clonotype showed up many times. The J gene is TRBJ1-2, the V gene TRBV4-1, with a tentative D call TRBD1 (6 bases). Trimming removed 3 bases at V and 6 bases at J, with 17 bases between. Looked up from germline, CDR1 is MGHRA and CDR2 is YSYEKL. The CDR3 runs 15 residues. DNA for the CDR3: TGCGCCAGCAGCCAGATCTACACAGGGTACAATGGCTACACCTTC. This encodes CASSQIYTGYNGYTF.

This clonotype was observed many times. This chain connects TRBV12-3 or TRBV12-4 to TRBJ2-3; unclear D gene. V was trimmed by 3 bases and J by 1 base, leaving 8 bases between them. The CDR3 sequence is 14 residues long. Here the CDR3 reads CASSFEVRTDTQYF. The CDR3 DNA sequence: TGTGCCAGCAGTTTTGAGGTGCGCACAGATACGCAGTATTTT.

This clonotype was observed many times. The chain combines TRBV3-1 with TRBJ2-2, with unresolved D. V was pared by 7 bases and J by 6 bases, with 9 bases between. The CDR3 has 12 residues. Germline loops: CDR1 LGHDT, CDR2 YNNKEL (reference sequence). CDR3 bases: TGTGCCAGCAAAAGTGGCGCCGGGGAGCTGTTTTTT. Translation: CASKSGAGELFF. Filled out from reference TRBV3-1 and TRBJ2-2, the complete variable domain reads DTAVSQTPKYLVTQMGNDKSIKCEQNLGHDTMYWYKQDSKKFLKIMFSYNNKELIINETVPNRFSPKSPDKAHLNLHINSLELGDSAVYFCASKSGAGELFFGEGSRLTVL.

The table lists this clonotype with many counts. The rearrangement links TRBV7-9 to TRBJ2-7; 7 nucleotides line up with TRBD2. The germline V gene encodes CDR1 SEHNR and CDR2 FQNEAQ (reference sequence). CDR3 length: 12 amino acids. V was clipped by 8 bases and J by 2 bases; unmatched bases: 3. The CDR3 loop is CASQRGPYEQYF. CDR3 DNA sequence: TGTGCCAGCCAGCGGGGCCCCTACGAGCAGTACTTC.

Regarding this clonotype: The germline gene is not matched at one end of the junction; a read error may be the cause. The chain links TRBV5-1 to TRBJ2-1; the D gene is possibly TRBD2 (6 bases). Germline V gene lookup returns CDR1 SGHRS and CDR2 YFSETQ. The CDR3 totals 15 residues. The CDR3 protein is CASSWRRANGNDQFF. The CDR3 DNA reads TGCGCCAGCAGCTGGCGGAGGGCCAATGGAAATGACCAGTTCTTC.

This clonotype has just a few counts. This chain uses TRBV7-2 with TRBJ1-1; 8 nucleotides align to TRBD1. J lost 4 bases, V lost 2 bases, and 9 bases had no gene match. CDR1 SGHTA and CDR2 FQGNSA come from the germline V gene. The CDR3 extends over 16 amino acids. CDR3 in amino acids: CASSLMGPTGGTEAFF. Written as DNA, the CDR3 is TGTGCCAGCAGCTTAATGGGGCCAACAGGGGGCACTGAAGCTTTCTTT.

This clonotype has at least ten counts. The chain recombines TRBV12-3 or TRBV12-4 with TRBJ2-1; no definite D call. The CDR3 extends over 13 amino acids. The ends were cut back, 5 bases at V and 2 bases at J, with 7 bases in the middle. The DNA for the CDR3 is TGTGCCAGCAGTGTGGGCGCCTACAATGAGCAGTTCTTC. Translating it yields CASSVGAYNEQFF.

As for this clonotype: This may be a read error: a much more frequent sequence differs by one nucleotide. This chain uses TRBV29-1 with TRBJ2-1, with D tentatively TRBD1 or TRBD2 (6 bases each). From germline, CDR1 is SQVTM and CDR2 ANQGSEA. The CDR3 is 15 amino acids. This CDR3 is CSAGGGVLSCNEQFF. In nucleotides, the CDR3 is TGCAGCGCTGGAGGGGGAGTTCTGTCCTGCAATGAGCAGTTCTTC.

This clonotype appeared a few times. The chain joins TRBV12-3 or TRBV12-4 to TRBJ1-6; 7 nucleotides line up with TRBD1. Trimming at V came to 5 bases and at J to 7 bases, leaving 5 bases not matched to a gene. CDR3 size: 14 residues. CDR3 DNA sequence: TGTGCCAGCAGTCTTGACAGGGCAAATTCACCCCTCCACTTT. The encoded protein is CASSLDRANSPLHF.

This clonotype was picked up a small number of times. This chain's CDR3 is CASSQLAHVSYNEQFF. The CDR3 DNA reads as TGTGCCAGCAGCCAACTAGCCCATGTCTCCTACAATGAGCAGTTCTTC. The gene calls are TRBV14 and TRBJ2-1; D may be TRBD2 (5 bases). V lost 2 bases to trimming and J lost 0 bases, with 11 bases between them. This CDR3 is 16 amino acids long. The germline V gene encodes CDR1 SGHDN and CDR2 FVKESK.

This clonotype has more than one count but fewer than ten. The chain joins TRBV7-2 to TRBJ2-7, with 8 positions matching TRBD1. Germline lookup yields CDR1 SGHTA and CDR2 FQGNSA. There are 15 residues in the CDR3. J was trimmed by 0 bases and V by 1 base; bases with no gene match: 2. The CDR3 DNA sequence: TGTGCCAGCAGCTTAGTCAGGGGGCTCTCCTACGAGCAGTACTTC. Protein sequence: CASSLVRGLSYEQYF. The whole variable domain, remainder taken from reference TRBV7-2 and TRBJ2-7, is GAGVSQSPSNKVTEKGKDVELRCDPISGHTALYWYRQSLGQGLEFLIYFQGNSAPDKSGLPSDRFSAERTGGSVSTLTIQRTQQEDSAVYLCASSLVRGLSYEQYFGPGTRLTVT.

The sample holds many counts of this clonotype. For the CDR3, the DNA is TGCGCCAGCAGCCAAGAAGGCTCGAGCTCCTACGAGCAGTACTTC. It is translated as CASSQEGSSSYEQYF. The rearrangement links TRBV4-3 to TRBJ2-7; D gene ambiguous. CDR1 and CDR2 (germline): LGHNA, YSLEER. V lost 0 bases, J lost 0 bases, and 9 bases lay in between. The CDR3 covers 15 residues.

This clonotype came up many times. The V gene is TRBV6-5, the J gene TRBJ2-1, with TRBD2 matching 9 bases. CDR1 is MNHEY and CDR2 is SVGAGI in the germline V gene. Trimming took 2 bases from V and 7 from J; bases not matched to a gene: 12. This CDR3 has 17 amino acids. The CDR3 DNA sequence: TGTGCCAGCAGTTACCCAATCTCTAGCGGGAAGAATAATGAGCAGTTCTTC. This encodes CASSYPISSGKNNEQFF.

Regarding this clonotype: A much larger clone sits a single nucleotide away, making a read error possible. CDR3 residues: CASSSTGWRRYTF. The CDR3, as DNA: TGTGCCAGCAGCTCTACAGGGTGGAGGCGCTACACCTTC. V gene TRBV5-5 combines with J gene TRBJ1-2; D perhaps matches TRBD1 (6 bases). CDR1 and CDR2 (germline): SGHKS, YYEKEE (reference sequence). The CDR3 length is 13 residues. The V end was cut by 3 bases, the J end by 9 bases, with 15 bases between. The full variable domain, with the rest looked up from reference TRBV5-5 and TRBJ1-2, is DAGVTQSPTHLIKTRGQQVTLRCSPISGHKSVSWYQQVLGQGPQFIFQYYEKEERGRGNFPDRFSARQFPNYSSELNVNALLLGDSALYLCASSSTGWRRYTFGSGTRLTVV.

With regard to this clonotype: A much larger clone lies a single base off, so this may be a read error. The rearrangement uses TRBV12-3 or TRBV12-4 and TRBJ2-3; 8 bases line up with TRBD1. This CDR3 has 16 amino acids. As DNA, the CDR3 is TGTGCCAGCAGTCCACGGACGGGACAGGTCCCAGATACGCAGAATTTT. Translation: CASSPRTGQVPDTQNF.

This clonotype was counted many times. The chain couples TRBV7-2 to TRBJ2-2; D not resolved. The CDR3 covers 15 residues. The V end was cut by 2 bases, the J end by 4 bases, with 11 bases between. Germline CDR1 and CDR2: SGHTA and FQGNSA. The CDR3 nucleotides read TGTGCCAGCAGCTTACGGCAGGCGAGCACCGGGGAGCTGTTTTTT. Translated, it gives CASSLRQASTGELFF.

Many counts were recorded for this clonotype. The chain uses TRBV5-1 and TRBJ2-7; the D gene is possibly TRBD2 (5 bases). CDR3 size: 16 residues. Trimming took 4 bases from V and 1 from J, leaving 18 bases between them. From germline, CDR1 is SGHRS and CDR2 YFSETQ. DNA for the CDR3: TGCGCCAGCAGCCGCACGACGTCCCGGGAATCCTACGAGCAGTACTTC. This translates into CASSRTTSRESYEQYF.

This clonotype was detected only a few times. The chain is built from TRBV20-1 and TRBJ1-1; no firm D call. This CDR3 has 13 amino acids. V lost 6 bases, J lost 0 bases, and 11 bases lay in between. Germline values: CDR1 DFQATT, CDR2 SNEGSKA (reference sequence). CDR3 amino acids: CSASLRMNTEAFF. The DNA of the CDR3 is TGCAGTGCCAGTTTAAGGATGAACACTGAAGCTTTCTTT.

The sample holds a few counts of this clonotype. V and J are TRBV7-9 and TRBJ2-1, with 10 bases identical to TRBD2. Trimming removed 5 bases from V and 6 bases from J; junction bases left unmatched: 13. Germline V gene data show CDR1 as SEHNR and CDR2 as FQNEAQ (reference sequence). The CDR3 sequence is 17 residues long. DNA of the CDR3: TGTGCCAGCAGCCTCAGAATCCCGGGACTAGCGAGCAATGAGCAGTTCTTC. This gives the protein CASSLRIPGLASNEQFF.

This clonotype was recorded many times. This chain connects TRBV3-1 to TRBJ2-1; D may be TRBD2 (5 bases). The CDR3 spans 16 residues. Deletions cut 4 bases from V and 4 bases from J, with 17 bases between. CDR1 and CDR2 (germline): LGHDT, YNNKEL (reference sequence). CDR3 sequence: CASSPTYLALYNEQFF. CDR3 DNA: TGTGCCAGCAGCCCCACGTACCTAGCCCTATACAATGAGCAGTTCTTC.